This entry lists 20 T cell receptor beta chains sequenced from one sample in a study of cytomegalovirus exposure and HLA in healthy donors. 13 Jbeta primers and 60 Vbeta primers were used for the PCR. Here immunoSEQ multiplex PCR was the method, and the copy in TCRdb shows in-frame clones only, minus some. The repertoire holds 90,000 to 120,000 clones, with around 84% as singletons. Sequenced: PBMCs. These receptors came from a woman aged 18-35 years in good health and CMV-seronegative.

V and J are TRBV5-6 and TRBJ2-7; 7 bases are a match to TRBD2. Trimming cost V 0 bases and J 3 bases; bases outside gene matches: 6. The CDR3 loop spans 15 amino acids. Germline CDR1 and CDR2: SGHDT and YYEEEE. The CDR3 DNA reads TGTGCCAGCAGCTTGGGAAGGACTAGTTTCTACGAGCAGTACTTC. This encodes CASSLGRTSFYEQYF.

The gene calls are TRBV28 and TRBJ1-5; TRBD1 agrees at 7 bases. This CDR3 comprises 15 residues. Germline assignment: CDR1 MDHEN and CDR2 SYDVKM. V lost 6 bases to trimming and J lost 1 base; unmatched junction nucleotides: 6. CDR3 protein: CASRNRGLSNQPQHF. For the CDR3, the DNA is TGTGCCAGCAGAAACAGGGGCTTGAGCAATCAGCCCCAGCATTTT.

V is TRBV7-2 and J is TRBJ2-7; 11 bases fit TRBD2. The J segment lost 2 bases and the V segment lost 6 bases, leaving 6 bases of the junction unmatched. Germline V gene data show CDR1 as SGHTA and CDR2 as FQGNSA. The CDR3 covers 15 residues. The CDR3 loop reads CASSGGLAVTYEQYF. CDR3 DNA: TGTGCCAGCAGTGGGGGACTAGCGGTAACCTACGAGCAGTACTTC. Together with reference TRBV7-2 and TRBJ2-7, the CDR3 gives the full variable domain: GAGVSQSPSNKVTEKGKDVELRCDPISGHTALYWYRQSLGQGLEFLIYFQGNSAPDKSGLPSDRFSAERTGGSVSTLTIQRTQQEDSAVYLCASSGGLAVTYEQYFGPGTRLTVT.

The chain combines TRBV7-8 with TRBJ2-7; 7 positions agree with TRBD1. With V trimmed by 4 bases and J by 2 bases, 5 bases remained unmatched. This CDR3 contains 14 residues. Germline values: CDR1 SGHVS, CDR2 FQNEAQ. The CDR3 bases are TGTGCCAGCAGCTCCCATCAGGGGGCCTACGAGCAGTACTTC. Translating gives CASSSHQGAYEQYF.

In DNA form, the CDR3 reads TGTGCCAGCAGCTTGGAACGGTATGGCTACACCTTC. Translating gives CASSLERYGYTF. The chain joins TRBV5-8 to TRBJ1-2; D not certain. Trimming stripped 0 bases from V and 5 bases from J, with 5 bases between. Germline CDR1 and CDR2: SGHTS and YDEGEE. The CDR3 loop spans 12 amino acids.

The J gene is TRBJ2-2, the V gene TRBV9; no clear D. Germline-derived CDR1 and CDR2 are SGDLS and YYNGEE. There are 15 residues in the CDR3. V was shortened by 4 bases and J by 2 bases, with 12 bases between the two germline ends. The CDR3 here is CASSPTSVNTGELFF. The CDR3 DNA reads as TGTGCCAGCAGCCCTACGAGCGTTAACACCGGGGAGCTGTTTTTT.

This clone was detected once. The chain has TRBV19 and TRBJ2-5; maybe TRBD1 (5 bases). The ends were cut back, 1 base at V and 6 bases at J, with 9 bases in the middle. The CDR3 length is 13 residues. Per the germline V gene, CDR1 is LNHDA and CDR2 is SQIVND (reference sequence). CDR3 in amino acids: CASSIAQGQTQYF. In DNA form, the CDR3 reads TGTGCCAGTAGTATAGCCCAGGGTCAGACCCAGTACTTC.

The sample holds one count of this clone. The CDR3 sequence is CASSSQGLAHSNQPQHF. DNA of the CDR3: TGTGCCAGCAGTTCTCAGGGACTCGCCCATAGCAATCAGCCCCAGCATTTT. The chain couples TRBV28 to TRBJ1-5, with a possible D match to TRBD1 (5 bases). Looked up from germline, CDR1 is MDHEN and CDR2 is SYDVKM. V lost 4 bases and J 0 bases, leaving 16 bases between the germline ends. The CDR3 length is 17 residues.

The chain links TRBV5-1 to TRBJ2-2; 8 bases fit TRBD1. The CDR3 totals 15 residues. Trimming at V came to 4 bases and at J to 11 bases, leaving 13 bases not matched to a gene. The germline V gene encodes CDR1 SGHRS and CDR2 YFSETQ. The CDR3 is CASSPRTGHPVELFF. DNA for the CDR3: TGCGCCAGCAGCCCGCGGACAGGGCACCCCGTTGAGCTGTTTTTT.

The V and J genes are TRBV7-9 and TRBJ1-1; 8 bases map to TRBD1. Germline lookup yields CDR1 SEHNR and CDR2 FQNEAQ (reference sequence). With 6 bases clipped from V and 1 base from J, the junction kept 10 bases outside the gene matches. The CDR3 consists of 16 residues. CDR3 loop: CASRPDTGGRNTEAFF. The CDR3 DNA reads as TGTGCCAGCAGACCCGATACAGGGGGGCGGAACACTGAAGCTTTCTTT.

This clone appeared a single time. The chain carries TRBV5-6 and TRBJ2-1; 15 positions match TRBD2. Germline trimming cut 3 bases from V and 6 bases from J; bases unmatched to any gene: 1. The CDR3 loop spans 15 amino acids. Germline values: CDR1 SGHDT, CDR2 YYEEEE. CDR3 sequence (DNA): TGTGCCAGCAGCTGGGGACTAGCGGGAGGCAATGAGCAGTTCTTC. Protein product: CASSWGLAGGNEQFF.

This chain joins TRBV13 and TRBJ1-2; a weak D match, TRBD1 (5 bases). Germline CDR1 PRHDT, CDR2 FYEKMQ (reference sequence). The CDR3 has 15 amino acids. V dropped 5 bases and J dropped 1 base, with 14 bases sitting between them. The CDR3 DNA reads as TGTGCCAGCAGCACCACCGCCCAGGGTAACTATGGCTACACCTTC. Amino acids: CASSTTAQGNYGYTF.

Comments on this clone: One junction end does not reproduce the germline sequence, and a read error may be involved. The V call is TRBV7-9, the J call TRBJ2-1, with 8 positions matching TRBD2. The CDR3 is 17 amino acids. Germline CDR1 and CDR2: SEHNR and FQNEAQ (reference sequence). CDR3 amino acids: CSSSRNGGGFSYNEQFF. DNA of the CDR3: TGTTCCAGCAGCCGCAACGGCGGGGGGTTCTCCTACAATGAGCAGTTCTTC. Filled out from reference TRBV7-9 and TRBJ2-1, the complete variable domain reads DTGVSQNPRHKITKRGQNVTFRCDPISEHNRLYWYRQTLGQGPEFLTYFQNEAQLEKSRLLSDRFSAERPKGSFSTLEIQRTEQGDSAMYLCSSSRNGGGFSYNEQFFGPGTRLTVL.

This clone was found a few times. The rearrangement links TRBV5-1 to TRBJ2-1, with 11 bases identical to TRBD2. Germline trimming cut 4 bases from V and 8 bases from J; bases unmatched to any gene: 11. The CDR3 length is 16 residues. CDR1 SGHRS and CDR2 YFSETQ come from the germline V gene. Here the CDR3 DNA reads TGCGCCAGCAGCCCTGTAACTAGCGGGAGTCCTGATGAGCAGTTCTTC. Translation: CASSPVTSGSPDEQFF.

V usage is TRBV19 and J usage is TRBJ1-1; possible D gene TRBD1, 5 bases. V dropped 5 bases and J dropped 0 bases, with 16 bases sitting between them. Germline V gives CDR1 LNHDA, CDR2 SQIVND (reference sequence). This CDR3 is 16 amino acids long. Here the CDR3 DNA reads TGTGCCAGTAGTGAGAGTCAGGGAAGCTTGAACACTGAAGCTTTCTTT. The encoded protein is CASSESQGSLNTEAFF.

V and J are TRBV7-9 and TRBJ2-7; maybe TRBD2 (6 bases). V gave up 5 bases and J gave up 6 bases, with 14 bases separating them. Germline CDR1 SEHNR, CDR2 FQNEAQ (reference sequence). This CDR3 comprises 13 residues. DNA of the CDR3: TGTGCCAGCAGCCGGGCGGGGAGCTCCGAGCAGTACTTC. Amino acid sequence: CASSRAGSSEQYF.

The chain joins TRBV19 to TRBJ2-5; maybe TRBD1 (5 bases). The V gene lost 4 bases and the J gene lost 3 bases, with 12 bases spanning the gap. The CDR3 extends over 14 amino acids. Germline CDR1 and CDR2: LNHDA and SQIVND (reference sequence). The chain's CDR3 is CASSTRQYEETQYF. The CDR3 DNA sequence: TGTGCCAGTAGTACTCGACAGTACGAAGAGACCCAGTACTTC. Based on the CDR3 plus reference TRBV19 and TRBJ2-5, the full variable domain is DGGITQSPKYLFRKEGQNVTLSCEQNLNHDAMYWYRQDPGQGLRLIYYSQIVNDFQKGDIAEGYSVSREKKESFPLTVTSAQKNPTAFYLCASSTRQYEETQYFGPGTRLLVL.

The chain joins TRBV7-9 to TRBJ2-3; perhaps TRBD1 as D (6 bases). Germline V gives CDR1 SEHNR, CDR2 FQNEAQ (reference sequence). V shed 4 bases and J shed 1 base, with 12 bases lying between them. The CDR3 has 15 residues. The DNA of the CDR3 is TGTGCCAGCAGCTACACAGGGCGGGGCACAGATACGCAGTATTTT. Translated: CASSYTGRGTDTQYF.

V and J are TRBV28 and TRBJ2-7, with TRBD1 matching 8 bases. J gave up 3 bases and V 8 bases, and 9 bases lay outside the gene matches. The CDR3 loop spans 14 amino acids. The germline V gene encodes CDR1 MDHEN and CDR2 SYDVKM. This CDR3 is CASGILRGHYEQYF. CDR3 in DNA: TGTGCCAGCGGGATACTCAGGGGGCACTACGAGCAGTACTTC.

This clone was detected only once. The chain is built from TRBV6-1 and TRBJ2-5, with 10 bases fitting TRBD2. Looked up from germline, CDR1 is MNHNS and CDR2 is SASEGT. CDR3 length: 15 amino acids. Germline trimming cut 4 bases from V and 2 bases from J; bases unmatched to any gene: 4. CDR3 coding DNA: TGTGCCAGCAGTGCTAGCGGGGGCATTCAAGAGACCCAGTACTTC. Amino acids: CASSASGGIQETQYF.